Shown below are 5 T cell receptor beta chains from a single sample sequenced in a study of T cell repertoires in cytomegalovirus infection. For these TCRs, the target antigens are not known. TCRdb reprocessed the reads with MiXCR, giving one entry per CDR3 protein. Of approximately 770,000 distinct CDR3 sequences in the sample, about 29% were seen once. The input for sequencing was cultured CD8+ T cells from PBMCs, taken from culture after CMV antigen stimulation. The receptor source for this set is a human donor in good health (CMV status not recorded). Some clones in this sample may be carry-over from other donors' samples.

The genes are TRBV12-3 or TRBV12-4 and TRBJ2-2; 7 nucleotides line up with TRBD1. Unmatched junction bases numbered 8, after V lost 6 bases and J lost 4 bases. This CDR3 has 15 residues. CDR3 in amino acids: CASRGPGQTTGELFF. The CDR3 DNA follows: TGTGCCAGCAGGGGGCCGGGACAGACCACCGGGGAGCTGTTTTTT.

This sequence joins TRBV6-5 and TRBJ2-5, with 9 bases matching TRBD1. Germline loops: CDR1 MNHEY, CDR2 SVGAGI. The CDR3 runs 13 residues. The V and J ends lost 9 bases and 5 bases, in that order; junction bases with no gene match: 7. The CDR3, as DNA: TGTGCCAGTACAGGGGGCGCAGAGGAGACCCAGTACTTC. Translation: CASTGGAEETQYF.

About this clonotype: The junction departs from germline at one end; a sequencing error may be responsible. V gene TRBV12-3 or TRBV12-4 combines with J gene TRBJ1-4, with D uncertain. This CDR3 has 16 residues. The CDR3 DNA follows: TGTGCCAGCAGTTTGTACTGGTCAGAGATACGGGAAAAACTGCTTTTT. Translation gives CASSLYWSEIREKLLF.

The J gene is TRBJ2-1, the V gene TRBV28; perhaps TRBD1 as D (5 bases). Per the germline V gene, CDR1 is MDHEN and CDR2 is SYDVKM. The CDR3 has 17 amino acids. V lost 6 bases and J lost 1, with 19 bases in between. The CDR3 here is CASSSSRQGSSYNEQFF. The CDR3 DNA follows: TGTGCCAGCAGCTCCTCCCGGCAGGGCTCGTCCTACAATGAGCAGTTCTTC.

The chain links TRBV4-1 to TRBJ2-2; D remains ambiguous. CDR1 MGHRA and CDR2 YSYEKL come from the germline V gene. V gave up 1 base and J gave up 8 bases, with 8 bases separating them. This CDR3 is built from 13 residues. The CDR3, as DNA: TGCGCCAGCAGCCAAGTCTCACCAGGGGAGCTGTTTTTT. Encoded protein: CASSQVSPGELFF.